A selection of T cell receptor beta chains follows, all from one sample in a study of response to subunit inactivated influenza vaccine. In TCRdb, the RT-PCR reads were re-called with MiXCR into one record per CDR3 protein. The sample holds approximately 500,000 distinct CDR3 sequences; approximately 13% are singletons and the top ten take around 13%. The sequencing used PBMCs from blood, collected more than 35 days after vaccination. The receptors here all came from a man in his forties or fifties who received an inactivated influenza vaccine. Each CDR3 is given with its conserved first and last residue. D genes are given only for firm matches. Clone sizes are given selectively: once, few, many, or a class where the clone is expanded.

TRBV20-1	TRBD1	NA	TRBJ1-2	TGCAGTGCTGGGACAGGGCTCTATGGCTACACCTTC	CSAGTGLYGYTF
TRBV20-1	NA	few	TRBJ2-7	TGCAGTGCTTATAGTCCCTTTCGTGGGTCCTACGAGCAGTACTTC	CSAYSPFRGSYEQYF
TRBV7-6	TRBD2	few	TRBJ2-1	TGTGCCAGCAGCTTATCTCTAGCGGGAGTTGGTTACAATGAGCAGTTCTTC	CASSLSLAGVGYNEQFF
TRBV12-3/TRBV12-4	TRBD2	NA	TRBJ2-5	TGTGCCAGCAGTACCGGGACTAGCGGGGACTTGCAAGAGACCCAGTACTTC	CASSTGTSGDLQETQYF
TRBV7-7	NA	NA	TRBJ2-1	TGTGCTAGCAAAACAGGGGAGGGGAGCGGTGAGCAGTTCTTC	CASKTGEGSGEQFF
TRBV20-1	NA	NA	TRBJ2-1	TGCAGTGCTAGAGGGTGGGACTTACAATCCCTTGGACCGTACAATGAGCAGTTCTTC	CSARGWDLQSLGPYNEQFF
TRBV4-2	TRBD2	few	TRBJ2-1	TGTGCCAGCAGCCAAGATCGGGAGGGAGCGCAGTTCTTC	CASSQDREGAQFF
TRBV3-1	NA	few	TRBJ2-5	TGTGCCAGCAGCTCGTCCTGGAGTTTCCTGGGGACCCAGTACTTC	CASSSSWSFLGTQYF
TRBV4-2	NA	few	TRBJ2-3	TGCGCCAGCAGCCAAGATTTCCGTGCTAGCACAGATACGCAGTATTTT	CASSQDFRASTDTQYF
TRBV12-3/TRBV12-4	TRBD2	NA	TRBJ2-1	TGTGCCAGCAGTCCCCCCGGCAGCGGGAGACACAATGAGCAGTTCTTC	CASSPPGSGRHNEQFF
TRBV20-1	TRBD2	NA	TRBJ2-1	TGCAGTGCCGTGGGACTAGCGGGGGGTAAACCCTACAATGAGCAGTTCTTC	CSAVGLAGGKPYNEQFF
TRBV5-1	TRBD1	NA	TRBJ2-2	TGCGCCAGCAGTTCGACAGGGGGCGCAACAACCGGGGAGCTGTTTTTT	CASSSTGGATTGELFF
TRBV29-1	NA	few	TRBJ1-2	TGCAGCGTTTCGGGGGTAGGCTATGGCTACACCTTC	CSVSGVGYGYTF
TRBV5-1	TRBD2	NA	TRBJ2-1	TGCGCCAGCGGCGCCGGGACTAGAGACAATGAGCAGTTCTTC	CASGAGTRDNEQFF
TRBV6-2/TRBV6-3	TRBD2	NA	TRBJ2-1	TGTGCCAGCAGCGGGGGGGCACCCAATGAGCAGTTCTTC	CASSGGAPNEQFF
TRBV29-1	NA	few	TRBJ2-3	TGCAGCGCCGGGGGGCAGGGCACAGATACGCAGTATTTT	CSAGGQGTDTQYF
TRBV24-1	TRBD1	NA	TRBJ2-6	TGTGCCACCAGTGATTCGGGACAGTCTGGGGCCAACGTCCTGACTTTC	CATSDSGQSGANVLTF
TRBV7-9	NA	few	TRBJ1-4	TGTGCCAGCAGCCCTACATCAACTAATGAAAAACTGTTTTTT	CASSPTSTNEKLFF
TRBV12-3/TRBV12-4	TRBD2	many	TRBJ2-2	TGTGCCAGCAGTTTACTAGCGGGGTCGAACACCGGGGAGCTGTTTTTT	CASSLLAGSNTGELFF
TRBV7-2	NA	few	TRBJ2-7	TGTGCCAGCAGCTTAGCGGGGGGCGAGTCCTACGAGCAGTACTTC	CASSLAGGESYEQYF
TRBV6-5	NA	NA	TRBJ2-3	TGTGCCAGCAGTTACTTCAACAGGGCCTCTAGCACAGATACGCAGTATTTT	CASSYFNRASSTDTQYF
TRBV14	NA	NA	TRBJ2-1	TGTGCCAGCAGCCGAGTAGATCGGGTCCTTGAGCAGTTCTTC	CASSRVDRVLEQFF
TRBV27	TRBD1	NA	TRBJ2-1	TGTGCCAGCAGTCCACAGGGGTGGTACAATGAGCAGTTCTTC	CASSPQGWYNEQFF
TRBV6-5	NA	NA	TRBJ2-7	TGTGCCAGCAGTTACTCAAGGCAGGCCTACGAGCAGTACTTC	CASSYSRQAYEQYF
TRBV24-1	NA	NA	TRBJ2-7	TGTGCCACCGACTTCGAAGGGCTCCCCAAAGACGAGCAGTACTTC	CATDFEGLPKDEQYF
TRBV12-3/TRBV12-4	NA	many	TRBJ2-7	TGTGCCAGCAGTTTATCCAGCTCGGGGTACGAGCAGTACTTC	CASSLSSSGYEQYF
TRBV20-1	TRBD1	NA	TRBJ2-5	TGCAGTGCCCCCTCACACACAGGGGAAGAGACCCAGTACTTC	CSAPSHTGEETQYF
TRBV28	TRBD2	NA	TRBJ2-1	TGTGCCAGCAGCCTATCGGCTAGCGGGGCCGCCAATGAGCAGTTCTTC	CASSLSASGAANEQFF
TRBV12-3/TRBV12-4	NA	NA	TRBJ2-5	TGTGCCAGCAGTTTAGCGCTGGGACAACAAGAGACCCAGTACTTC	CASSLALGQQETQYF
TRBV20-1	TRBD2	few	TRBJ2-3	TGCAGTGCAAACGAAGCGGGGGGGGGCCCAGATACGCAGTATTTT	CSANEAGGGPDTQYF
TRBV29-1	NA	NA	TRBJ2-7	TGCAGCGTTGTAATCCATGGCGGCGAGCAGTACTTC	CSVVIHGGEQYF
TRBV20-1	NA	many	TRBJ2-7	TGCAGTGCTAGACCTTACAGGGAAATCACCGAGCAGTACTTC	CSARPYREITEQYF
TRBV15	TRBD1	many	TRBJ2-7	TGTGCCACCAGCATGCCAGGGGGACCGCCCTACGAGCAGTACTTC	CATSMPGGPPYEQYF
TRBV10-3	TRBD1	NA	TRBJ2-7	TGTGCCATCAGTGAGACTGGGACAGGTCATGACTACGAGCAGTACTTC	CAISETGTGHDYEQYF
TRBV5-1	NA	many	TRBJ1-4	TGCGCCAGCAGCTTGGACGGAGAGGGGGAAAAACTGTTTTTT	CASSLDGEGEKLFF
TRBV12-3/TRBV12-4	NA	many	TRBJ2-2	TGTGCCAGCAGTTTAGGAGGGTTCCCAACCGGGGAGCTGTTTTTT	CASSLGGFPTGELFF
TRBV6-5	TRBD1	NA	TRBJ1-1	TGTGCCAGCAGTTCCCTACAGGGGATTGAAGCTTTCTTT	CASSSLQGIEAFF
TRBV28	NA	many	TRBJ2-3	TGTGCCCCGACGAGGGGTGGGCCGGATACGCAGTATTTT	CAPTRGGPDTQYF
TRBV14	TRBD2	few	TRBJ2-3	TGTGCCAGCAGACCGGGACTAGCGGATACATTCAGCACAGATACGCAGTATTTT	CASRPGLADTFSTDTQYF
TRBV29-1	NA	few	TRBJ2-1	TGCAGCGTCGCCCCGCAGGGGAACAATGAGCAGTTCTTC	CSVAPQGNNEQFF
TRBV14	NA	NA	TRBJ2-2	TGTGCCAGCAGCCCGTACCGTGAGGGGGAGCTGTTTTTT	CASSPYREGELFF
TRBV9	TRBD2	NA	TRBJ2-3	TGTGCCAGCAGCGTAGCAGCGGGGGCCACAGATACGCAGTATTTT	CASSVAAGATDTQYF
TRBV7-2	TRBD1	NA	TRBJ1-6	TGTGCCAGCAGCTTTACGACAGGGGGTTCACCCCTCCACTTT	CASSFTTGGSPLHF
TRBV4-3	TRBD1	NA	TRBJ1-4	TGCGCCAGCAGCCAGACAGGGGGCGAAGAAAAACTGTTTTTT	CASSQTGGEEKLFF
TRBV18	NA	NA	TRBJ1-5	TGTGCCAGCTCTTCCGCGCAGGGGCAGCCCCAGCATTTT	CASSSAQGQPQHF
TRBV7-2	NA	few	TRBJ1-5	TGTGCCAGCAGCTTAAATCGAGTTAGCAATCAGCCCCAGCATTTT	CASSLNRVSNQPQHF
TRBV28	TRBD2	NA	TRBJ2-7	TGTGCCAGCAGGCCCCGAACGACTAGCGGGGGTATCTTC	CASRPRTTSGGIF
TRBV27	TRBD2	many	TRBJ2-2	TGTGCCAGCAGTACGAGGACTAGCGGGGGGCTTAACACCGGGGAGCTGTTTTTT	CASSTRTSGGLNTGELFF
TRBV27	TRBD1	many	TRBJ2-1	TGTGCCAGCAGTGCCACCGGGACAGGGTGGAATGAGCAGTTCTTC	CASSATGTGWNEQFF
TRBV9	NA	NA	TRBJ1-1	TGTGCCAGCAGCGTGGGGGGCGGGGGGAACACTGAAGCTTTCTTT	CASSVGGGGNTEAFF
TRBV18	TRBD2	NA	TRBJ2-2	TGTGCCAGCTTCCCTAGCGGACTGAACACCGGGGAGCTGTTTTTT	CASFPSGLNTGELFF
TRBV7-9	NA	NA	TRBJ2-7	TGTGCCAGCAGCTTAAAATCATGGGGCGGCTCCTACGAGCAGTACTTC	CASSLKSWGGSYEQYF
TRBV6-1	NA	NA	TRBJ1-1	TGTGCCAGCAGTGACAGAACGAACACTGAAGCTTTCTTT	CASSDRTNTEAFF
TRBV21-1	NA	many	TRBJ2-1	TGTGCCAGCAGCAAATGGGGACTAGCGGGAGGGCCGAGCTCCTACAATGAGCAGTTCTTC	CASSKWGLAGGPSSYNEQFF
TRBV5-1	NA	NA	TRBJ2-2	TGCGCCAGCAGCATGCGTAGCGGTCTTTCTAACACCGGGGAGCTGTTTTTT	CASSMRSGLSNTGELFF